Each of the 29 T cell receptor beta chains below was sequenced from the same sample in a study of T cell changes during pregnancy in multiple sclerosis. Clones were sequenced by immunoSEQ multiplex PCR, and TCRdb holds only the in-frame ones, with some missing. This table holds 65,000 to 75,000 clones, roughly 92% found once. The specimen was peripheral blood, collected after pregnancy. The source of these receptors is a female donor in good health, enrolled as a control in a pregnancy study.

The chain couples TRBV5-1 to TRBJ1-1, with TRBD1 as a possible D gene (5 bases). Germline-derived CDR1 and CDR2 are SGHRS and YFSETQ. Trimming pared 0 bases from V and 1 base from J, leaving 13 bases between. The CDR3 runs 16 residues. The CDR3 loop reads CASSLEGYVRNTEAFF. In nucleotides, the CDR3 is TGCGCCAGCAGCTTGGAGGGGTACGTGAGGAACACTGAAGCTTTCTTT.

The chain employs TRBV28 and TRBJ1-2, with 7 bases matching TRBD1. Germline V gives CDR1 MDHEN, CDR2 SYDVKM. V shed 1 base, J shed 1 base, and the junction held 9 bases outside the gene matches. CDR3 size: 17 residues. CDR3 region: CASSLFWTGTHNYGYTF. CDR3 DNA sequence: TGTGCCAGCAGTTTATTTTGGACAGGTACCCATAACTATGGCTACACCTTC.

The chain couples TRBV18 to TRBJ2-1; the match to TRBD2 covers 12 bases. The CDR3 runs 14 residues. Trimming took 6 bases from V and 8 from J; bases not matched to a gene: 5. Germline CDR1 KGHSH, CDR2 LQKENI. The CDR3 protein is CASSPSGGAHEQFF. CDR3 sequence (DNA): TGTGCCAGCTCTCCTAGCGGGGGGGCCCATGAGCAGTTCTTC.

V and J are TRBV4-1 and TRBJ2-2, with unresolved D. Germline CDR1 is MGHRA and CDR2 is YSYEKL. The CDR3 is made up of 15 amino acids. V was trimmed by 1 base and J by 2 bases, leaving 8 bases between them. The CDR3 nucleotides read TGCGCCAGCAGCCAAGGGCCAGATAACACCGGGGAGCTGTTTTTT. Amino acids: CASSQGPDNTGELFF.

The rearrangement joins TRBV6-6 to TRBJ1-5; D is unresolved. The germline V gene has CDR1 MNHNY and CDR2 SVGAGI (reference sequence). V lost 7 bases, J lost 2 bases, and 15 bases lay in between. CDR3 length: 15 amino acids. The DNA for the CDR3 is TGTGCCAGCATCTCGGGTTTGGATGGCAATCAGCCCCAGCATTTT. Translation: CASISGLDGNQPQHF.

The chain is built from TRBV9 and TRBJ2-5; the match to TRBD2 covers 8 bases. Germline V lookup: CDR1 SGDLS, CDR2 YYNGEE. The CDR3 length is 14 residues. The V gene end was trimmed by 3 bases and the J gene end by 5 bases; junction bases not matched to a gene: 6. CDR3 bases: TGTGCCAGCAGCGGAGCGGGAGCGGGGGAGACCCAGTACTTC. It encodes CASSGAGAGETQYF.

This clone was counted a few times. The chain employs TRBV7-6 and TRBJ1-2; a possible D gene is TRBD1 (6 bases). Trimming stripped 5 bases from V and 9 bases from J, with 13 bases between. This CDR3 is 12 amino acids long. CDR1 and CDR2 (germline): SGHVS, FNYEAQ. CDR3 sequence reads: CASSATGTRYTF. CDR3 in DNA: TGTGCCAGCAGCGCAACAGGGACACGCTACACCTTC.

V is TRBV7-9 and J is TRBJ2-7, with D possibly being TRBD2 (6 bases). The CDR3 totals 14 residues. V lost 5 bases and J lost 2, with 13 bases in between. CDR1 is SEHNR and CDR2 is FQNEAQ in the germline V gene (reference sequence). The CDR3 reads CASSPVAVTYEQYF. As DNA, the CDR3 is TGTGCCAGCAGCCCGGTAGCGGTAACCTACGAGCAGTACTTC.

A single count supports this clone. The rearrangement joins TRBV6-5 to TRBJ2-3; possible D gene TRBD2, 6 bases. This CDR3 region has 12 residues. Germline lookup yields CDR1 MNHEY and CDR2 SVGAGI. V shed 0 bases and J shed 11 bases, with 9 bases lying between them. Here the CDR3 reads CASSYSGTGQYF. CDR3 sequence (DNA): TGTGCCAGCAGTTACTCAGGGACTGGGCAGTATTTT.

V is TRBV6-1 and J is TRBJ1-5; D is unclear. The CDR3 sequence is 11 residues long. The V end was cut by 7 bases, the J end by 6 bases, with 7 bases between. The V gene's germline CDR1 is MNHNS and CDR2 SASEGT. CDR3 loop: CASIAGQPQHF. DNA for the CDR3: TGTGCCAGCATAGCGGGTCAGCCCCAGCATTTT.

The V and J genes are TRBV18 and TRBJ2-5; D is unclear. With 2 bases removed from V and 1 base from J, the gap between germline ends came to 8 bases. Germline V gene lookup returns CDR1 KGHSH and CDR2 LQKENI. The CDR3 extends over 14 amino acids. CDR3 loop: CASSPSNIQETQYF. DNA of the CDR3: TGTGCCAGCTCACCATCCAACATCCAAGAGACCCAGTACTTC.

The chain combines TRBV2 with TRBJ2-1; 11 bases fit TRBD1. Germline-derived CDR1 and CDR2 are SNHLY and FYNNEI. CDR3 length equals 13 residues. With V trimmed by 7 bases and J by 7 bases, 3 bases remained unmatched. The CDR3 reads CASTRDRGNEQFF. In DNA, the CDR3 is TGTGCCAGCACCAGGGACAGGGGGAATGAGCAGTTCTTC.

The count of this clone is one. The gene calls are TRBV28 and TRBJ2-7; 7 bases are a match to TRBD1. V trimming: 2 bases; J trimming: 0 bases; junction bases outside the gene matches: 1. CDR1 is MDHEN and CDR2 is SYDVKM in the germline V gene. The CDR3 extends over 14 amino acids. CDR3 nucleotide sequence: TGTGCCAGCAGTTTAACAGGGGTCTCCTACGAGCAGTACTTC. The encoded protein is CASSLTGVSYEQYF.

The V call is TRBV5-4, the J call TRBJ2-3, with TRBD2 matching 7 bases. In germline, CDR1 is SGHNT, CDR2 YYREEE (reference sequence). The length of the CDR3 is 14 residues. Losses at the gene ends were 4 bases for V and 3 bases for J; bases not matched to a gene: 5. This CDR3 is CASSRGGGTDTQYF. CDR3 bases: TGTGCCAGCAGCCGCGGGGGAGGAACAGATACGCAGTATTTT.

This chain connects TRBV28 to TRBJ2-5, with D perhaps TRBD2 (7 bases). CDR3 length equals 14 residues. CDR1 is MDHEN and CDR2 is SYDVKM in the germline V gene. The V and J ends lost 7 bases and 4 bases respectively, with 16 bases between them. The CDR3 coding sequence is TGTGCCAGCATTTCGGGGGGCCGGCGAGAGACCCAGTACTTC. Its protein is CASISGGRRETQYF.

As regards this clone: A read error may account for a junction end that differs from germline. This chain joins TRBV27 and TRBJ2-7, with a possible D match to TRBD2 (6 bases). The CDR3 length is 16 residues. Per the germline V gene, CDR1 is MNHEY and CDR2 is SMNVEV (reference sequence). In DNA, the CDR3 is TGTGCCAGCAGTCTATCGGGACTCATCAGCTCCTACGAGCAGTACTTC. Translated, it gives CASSLSGLISSYEQYF.

The rearrangement uses TRBV20-1 and TRBJ1-1; 7 nucleotides agree with TRBD1. The CDR3 sequence is 11 residues long. The junction had 8 bases not matched to a gene; V was cut back by 5 bases and J by 11 bases. CDR1 and CDR2 from the germline V gene are DFQATT and SNEGSKA (reference sequence). CDR3 loop: CSAGDSEMAFF. In DNA, the CDR3 is TGCAGTGCTGGGGACAGCGAGATGGCTTTCTTT.

This clone occurred once. The rearrangement joins TRBV4-1 to TRBJ2-7; 7 positions match TRBD1. Trimming cost V 0 bases and J 4 bases; bases outside gene matches: 15. Germline V CDR1 and CDR2: MGHRA, YSYEKL. The CDR3 consists of 18 residues. The CDR3 DNA follows: TGCGCCAGCAGCCAAGAGAGACTACCCGGGACAGCCCCATACGAGCAGTACTTC. Protein product: CASSQERLPGTAPYEQYF.

This chain joins TRBV6-1 and TRBJ1-6; 7 positions match TRBD1. Germline V gives CDR1 MNHNS, CDR2 SASEGT. The V segment lost 6 bases and the J segment 5 bases; nucleotides outside the gene matches: 4. The CDR3 has 14 residues. The CDR3 bases are TGTGCCAGCAGCGCCGGGACAGATAATTCACCCCTCCACTTT. This gives the protein CASSAGTDNSPLHF.

The chain couples TRBV7-6 to TRBJ2-3; 9 bases map to TRBD2. CDR1 and CDR2 from the germline V gene are SGHVS and FNYEAQ. V shed 5 bases and J 2 bases; nucleotides not matched to a gene: 8. The CDR3 loop spans 16 amino acids. The DNA for the CDR3 is TGTGCCAGCAGCCCTCGACTAGCGGTTAACACAGATACGCAGTATTTT. Translated, it gives CASSPRLAVNTDTQYF.

In this sample, this clone turned up a few times. The chain joins TRBV10-1 to TRBJ2-7; 14 bases line up with TRBD2. The CDR3 covers 17 residues. CDR1 is WNHNN and CDR2 is SYGVQD in the germline V gene (reference sequence). V shed 5 bases and J 2 bases; nucleotides not matched to a gene: 8. The CDR3 sequence: CASSLTSGRACPYEQYF. CDR3 DNA: TGCGCCAGCAGTCTGACTAGCGGGAGGGCCTGTCCCTACGAGCAGTACTTC.

The rearrangement links TRBV28 to TRBJ1-5, with D maybe TRBD1 (6 bases). The V gene's germline CDR1 is MDHEN and CDR2 SYDVKM. There are 15 residues in the CDR3. V was shortened by 2 bases and J by 3 bases, with 11 bases between the two germline ends. In DNA form, the CDR3 reads TGTGCCAGCAGTTTAACAGGGAAAAACAATCAGCCCCAGCATTTT. Protein product: CASSLTGKNNQPQHF.

This sequence joins TRBV10-1 and TRBJ2-3, with 7 bases fitting TRBD1. This CDR3 has 15 residues. V lost 4 bases to trimming and J lost 0 bases; unmatched junction nucleotides: 4. Germline V gene sequence: CDR1 WNHNN, CDR2 SYGVQD (reference sequence). CDR3 DNA sequence: TGCGCCAGCAGTGGGGACAGCAAAAGCACAGATACGCAGTATTTT. Encoded protein: CASSGDSKSTDTQYF.

This rearrangement joins TRBV28 to TRBJ1-3, with D possibly TRBD1 on 5 matching bases. The V and J ends lost 5 bases and 0 bases respectively, with 14 bases between them. Looked up from germline, CDR1 is MDHEN and CDR2 is SYDVKM. The CDR3 contains 16 residues. The CDR3 loop reads CASSRGRGSSGNTIYF. CDR3 DNA: TGTGCCAGCAGTCGGGGACGGGGGAGCTCTGGAAACACCATATATTTT.

The DNA for the CDR3 is TGCGCCAGCGGGGGCCCCCAACCCTATAGCAATCAGCCCCAGCATTTT. Protein product: CASGGPQPYSNQPQHF. V and J are TRBV10-1 and TRBJ1-5, with a weak D call TRBD1 (6 bases). V was shortened by 8 bases and J by 0 bases, with 17 bases between the two germline ends. CDR1 WNHNN and CDR2 SYGVQD come from the germline V gene (reference sequence). This CDR3 is built from 16 residues.

The rearrangement links TRBV13 to TRBJ2-2; TRBD2 matches at 8 bases. Trimming at V came to 5 bases and at J to 1 base, leaving 3 bases not matched to a gene. Per the germline V gene, CDR1 is PRHDT and CDR2 is FYEKMQ (reference sequence). CDR3 length equals 15 residues. This CDR3 reads CASSPTSVNTGELFF. The CDR3 nucleotides read TGTGCCAGCAGCCCGACTAGCGTGAACACCGGGGAGCTGTTTTTT.

The chain links TRBV27 to TRBJ2-5, with D tentatively TRBD2 (6 bases). V dropped 1 base and J dropped 4 bases, with 10 bases sitting between them. The CDR3 sequence is 14 residues long. Germline V CDR1 and CDR2: MNHEY, SMNVEV (reference sequence). The CDR3: CASSLYRAGETQYF. As DNA, the CDR3 is TGTGCCAGCAGTTTATATAGAGCGGGAGAGACCCAGTACTTC.

The V and J genes are TRBV28 and TRBJ1-2, with no clear D. V shed 5 bases and J shed 7 bases, with 11 bases lying between them. This CDR3 is built from 12 residues. Germline V gene lookup returns CDR1 MDHEN and CDR2 SYDVKM. CDR3 region: CASSQPDGGYTF. CDR3 nucleotides: TGTGCCAGCAGTCAACCAGATGGTGGCTACACCTTC.

The rearrangement joins TRBV10-3 to TRBJ2-1; 8 bases match TRBD1. Looked up from germline, CDR1 is ENHRY and CDR2 is SYGVKD. CDR3 length: 13 residues. The CDR3 DNA follows: TGTGCTTCCGGCAGGGGGCCGAACAATGAGCAGTTCTTC. Encoded protein: CASGRGPNNEQFF.